This T cell receptor beta chain was profiled in a study of Graves' ophthalmopathy and Graves' hyperthyroidism. TCR beta CDR3 regions were amplified from RNA transcripts. Second-round multiplex PCR came after a first-round RT-PCR that employed HTBI primers. TCRdb reprocessed the multiplex PCR reads via MiXCR and lists one record per CDR3 protein. The data show more than 550,000 distinct CDR3 sequences, with about 41% seen just once and around 3.3% held by the top ten. Trimming removed 2 bases at V and 6 bases at J, with 12 bases between. The germline V gene encodes CDR1 KGHDR and CDR2 SFDVKD. This CDR3 spans 14 amino acids. Those donors who had ophthalmopathy presented with moderate-to-severe activity, a CAS of ≥3, a NOSPECS of ≥4 and a duration under 3 months. Physicians reached a diagnosis by relying on clinical symptoms, serum thyroxine, TRAb, thyroid ultrasound and orbital computed tomography. This clonotype came up many times.

Specimen: peripheral blood. The chain couples TRBV24-1 to TRBJ1-2; D may be TRBD1 (6 bases). This clonotype originated in an adult man with Graves' ophthalmopathy. Here the CDR3 DNA reads TGTGCCACCAGTGATTCCACAGGGTCCAATGGCTACACCTTC. As protein: CATSDSTGSNGYTF.